The 20 T cell receptor beta chains presented below share a single source sample, sequenced in a study of blood T cell repertoires in COVID-19. Clones were sequenced by immunoSEQ multiplex PCR, and TCRdb holds only the in-frame ones, with some missing. This table holds 330,000 or so clones, approximately 88% found once. The sample was peripheral blood. The source is a man younger than 45 with COVID-19, enrolled during active disease.

The chain links TRBV19 to TRBJ1-1, with D hard to call. There are 12 residues in the CDR3. CDR1 is LNHDA and CDR2 is SQIVND in the germline V gene (reference sequence). The V gene lost 8 bases and the J gene lost 1 base, with 8 bases spanning the gap. The CDR3, as DNA: TGTGCCAGTGACATGGGGAACACTGAAGCTTTCTTT. This sequence encodes CASDMGNTEAFF.

V and J are TRBV7-2 and TRBJ1-2; no definite D call. This CDR3 contains 13 residues. Germline V lookup: CDR1 SGHTA, CDR2 FQGNSA. V lost 2 bases to trimming and J lost 3 bases, with 7 bases between them. The CDR3 spells CASSLMADYGYTF. In nucleotides, the CDR3 is TGTGCCAGCAGCTTAATGGCAGACTATGGCTACACCTTC.

This chain joins TRBV5-1 and TRBJ2-2; 10 positions agree with TRBD2. Per germline, CDR1 SGHRS and CDR2 YFSETQ. The CDR3 has 15 residues. V dropped 3 bases and J dropped 6; count of bases not matched to a gene: 5. DNA for the CDR3: TGCGCCAGCAGCTCCGGGACTAGCGTATCCGGGGAGCTGTTTTTT. This sequence encodes CASSSGTSVSGELFF.

The rearrangement links TRBV24-1 to TRBJ2-1; 13 nucleotides agree with TRBD2. CDR3 length equals 17 residues. Germline V gene data show CDR1 as KGHDR and CDR2 as SFDVKD. The V segment lost 1 base and the J segment 7 bases; nucleotides outside the gene matches: 6. CDR3 sequence reads: CATSDFGGLAGLNEQFF. DNA of the CDR3: TGTGCCACCAGTGATTTTGGGGGACTAGCGGGATTAAATGAGCAGTTCTTC.

This sequence joins TRBV6-5 and TRBJ2-3, with D possibly matching TRBD1 (6 bases). The V gene lost 5 bases and the J gene lost 2 bases, with 11 bases spanning the gap. This CDR3 contains 14 residues. CDR1 is MNHEY and CDR2 is SVGAGI in the germline V gene. The DNA of the CDR3 is TGTGCCAGCAGTATTACAGGGCACACAGATACGCAGTATTTT. Translated, it gives CASSITGHTDTQYF.

This clone appeared a single time. V gene TRBV27 combines with J gene TRBJ2-1; D remains ambiguous. In germline, CDR1 is MNHEY, CDR2 SMNVEV (reference sequence). Trimming took off 6 bases at V and 4 bases at J, with 10 bases between the two ends. There are 13 residues in the CDR3. The CDR3 DNA reads TGTGCCAGCAGGTCCCAGACTTACAATGAGCAGTTCTTC. As protein: CASRSQTYNEQFF.

The chain combines TRBV4-2 with TRBJ1-3; D gene ambiguous. This CDR3 has 13 amino acids. Germline CDR1 reads LGHNA; CDR2 reads YNFKEQ. V lost 1 base, J lost 3 bases, and 4 bases lay in between. The CDR3 DNA follows: TGTGCCAGCAGCCAAGTTCTTGGAAACACCATATATTTT. Translated: CASSQVLGNTIYF.

The chain has TRBV10-1 and TRBJ2-5, with 10 bases fitting TRBD1. CDR3 length: 16 residues. V shed 2 bases, J shed 6 bases, and the junction held 9 bases outside the gene matches. Germline V gene data show CDR1 as WNHNN and CDR2 as SYGVQD (reference sequence). This CDR3 is CASSERRDRGCKTQYF. DNA of the CDR3: TGCGCCAGCAGTGAGCGCCGGGACAGGGGTTGTAAGACCCAGTACTTC.

This rearrangement joins TRBV24-1 to TRBJ2-1; TRBD2 agrees at 10 bases. V dropped 4 bases and J dropped 0; count of bases not matched to a gene: 11. Germline values: CDR1 KGHDR, CDR2 SFDVKD. The CDR3 consists of 19 residues. For the CDR3, the DNA is TGTGCCACCAGTGAGCCGGGACAGTCTAGCGGGAGCTCCTACAATGAGCAGTTCTTC. Protein product: CATSEPGQSSGSSYNEQFF.

This CDR3 is CSVEDGREPYEQYF. The CDR3 DNA reads as TGCAGCGTTGAAGATGGCAGGGAACCCTACGAGCAGTACTTC. The chain combines TRBV29-1 with TRBJ2-7; D might be TRBD1 (5 bases). The length of the CDR3 is 14 residues. Trimming shortened V by 0 bases and J by 2 bases, and 11 bases separated the two germline ends. Germline V gives CDR1 SQVTM, CDR2 ANQGSEA.

The V and J genes are TRBV19 and TRBJ2-7, with 12 positions matching TRBD2. CDR3 length: 15 amino acids. V was pared by 6 bases and J by 7 bases, with 10 bases of the junction left unmatched. The germline gives CDR1 LNHDA, CDR2 SQIVND (reference sequence). CDR3 in DNA: TGTGCCAGTAGCTCAGCTAGCGGGAGGGCCGAAGAGCAGTACTTC. As protein: CASSSASGRAEEQYF.

This chain links TRBV28 with TRBJ1-1, with 8 bases fitting TRBD1. CDR3 size: 16 residues. In germline, CDR1 is MDHEN, CDR2 SYDVKM. Trimming took 4 bases from V and 4 from J; bases not matched to a gene: 11. CDR3 nucleotide sequence: TGTGCCAGCAGTTCCGCCTCGGGACAGGCTATCACTGAAGCTTTCTTT. Translated, it gives CASSSASGQAITEAFF.

This clone occurred a few times. V and J are TRBV6-5 and TRBJ2-2; 7 bases are a match to TRBD1. The CDR3 is 14 residues long. V lost 9 bases to trimming and J lost 4 bases; unmatched junction nucleotides: 8. CDR1 and CDR2 from the germline V gene are MNHEY and SVGAGI. The CDR3 nucleotides read TGTGCCAGTAGACAAACAGGGGCCACCGGGGAGCTGTTTTTT. Translating gives CASRQTGATGELFF.

This sequence joins TRBV6-2 or TRBV6-3 and TRBJ2-3; 9 nucleotides agree with TRBD1. The trim removed 5 bases at V and 2 bases at J, leaving 11 bases unmatched. Germline V lookup: CDR1 MNHEY, CDR2 SVGEGT. The CDR3 extends over 17 amino acids. CDR3 residues: CASSNVQGAKLTDTQYF. The CDR3 DNA sequence: TGTGCCAGCAGTAATGTACAGGGGGCTAAACTCACAGATACGCAGTATTTT.

The rearrangement joins TRBV5-4 to TRBJ2-3; D is perhaps TRBD1 (6 bases). This CDR3 region has 16 residues. CDR1 is SGHNT, CDR2 YYREEE, per germline (reference sequence). V was shortened by 3 bases and J by 0 bases, with 14 bases between the two germline ends. The CDR3 sequence: CASSWPSGHSTDTQYF. As DNA, the CDR3 is TGTGCCAGCAGCTGGCCCTCGGGACACAGCACAGATACGCAGTATTTT.

The chain uses TRBV12-5 and TRBJ2-5, with 10 bases lining up with TRBD2. Germline V gene lookup returns CDR1 LGHNT and CDR2 FRNRAP. The CDR3 spans 14 residues. V was clipped by 6 bases and J by 3 bases; unmatched bases: 4. CDR3 loop: CASGYGTSEETQYF. In DNA form, the CDR3 reads TGTGCTAGTGGATATGGGACTAGCGAAGAGACCCAGTACTTC.

V gene TRBV29-1 combines with J gene TRBJ2-7; TRBD1 matches 8 bases. The J segment lost 3 bases and the V segment lost 0 bases, leaving 4 bases of the junction unmatched. The CDR3 spans 14 residues. The germline V gene encodes CDR1 SQVTM and CDR2 ANQGSEA. CDR3 sequence reads: CSVEDPRGLYEQYF. Here the CDR3 DNA reads TGCAGCGTTGAAGATCCCAGGGGGCTCTACGAGCAGTACTTC.

The rearrangement uses TRBV19 and TRBJ2-7, with a tentative D call TRBD1 (5 bases). The V end lost 5 bases, the J end lost 5 bases, and 13 bases lay between the germline ends. The V gene's germline CDR1 is LNHDA and CDR2 SQIVND (reference sequence). CDR3 length equals 13 residues. DNA of the CDR3: TGTGCCAGTAGTGGAAGCAGGGATCACGAGCAGTACTTC. Its protein product is CASSGSRDHEQYF.

This chain links TRBV6-2 or TRBV6-3 with TRBJ2-1; D is undetermined. V lost 2 bases to trimming and J lost 0 bases, with 11 bases between them. The CDR3 runs to 16 residues. Germline CDR1 is MNHEY and CDR2 is SVGEGT. This chain's CDR3 is CASSYIPTPSYNEQFF. The CDR3 DNA follows: TGTGCCAGCAGTTACATCCCTACCCCCTCCTACAATGAGCAGTTCTTC.

V and J are TRBV2 and TRBJ1-3; no firm D call. In germline, CDR1 is SNHLY, CDR2 FYNNEI. The CDR3 extends over 15 amino acids. Trimming left V 6 bases short and J 2 bases short, with 14 bases between. This CDR3 reads CASRDYGPAGNTIYF. DNA of the CDR3: TGTGCCAGCAGGGACTACGGTCCTGCTGGAAACACCATATATTTT.